A single sample is the source of the 15 T cell receptor beta chains below, sequenced in a study of T cells in Graves' hyperthyroidism and ophthalmopathy. RNA transcripts served as the template for amplifying TCR beta CDR3 regions. The TCR CDR3 first-round RT-PCR relied on the HTBI primer set. TCRdb re-called the multiplex PCR reads through MiXCR, storing one row per CDR3 protein. The sample lists nearly 750,000 distinct CDR3 sequences, roughly a third occurring once. The source material was blood. The origin of the receptors is a woman aged 40 to 50 with Graves' hyperthyroidism.

V gene TRBV6-6 combines with J gene TRBJ2-5; 8 bases are shared with TRBD1. Germline CDR1 is MNHNY and CDR2 is SVGAGI (reference sequence). Germline trimming cut 5 bases from V and 7 bases from J; bases unmatched to any gene: 3. The CDR3 runs 12 residues. As DNA, the CDR3 is TGTGCCAGCAGTCCGGGGACAGGGACCCAGTACTTC. It encodes CASSPGTGTQYF.

This clonotype came up a few times. The chain recombines TRBV11-2 with TRBJ2-2; TRBD2 is a possible D gene (6 bases). The CDR3 is 19 residues long. V was pared by 2 bases and J by 4 bases, with 23 bases between. The V gene's germline CDR1 is SGHAT and CDR2 FQNNGV. In DNA, the CDR3 is TGTGCCAGCAGCTTAATTGCGGGGTCCGGGTCTGGAAGCACCGGGGAGCTGTTTTTT. This encodes CASSLIAGSGSGSTGELFF.

This chain connects TRBV10-3 to TRBJ1-6; D possibly corresponds to TRBD1 (5 bases). The length of the CDR3 is 14 residues. The V end was cut by 6 bases, the J end by 11 bases, with 17 bases between. The germline CDR1 and CDR2 sequences are ENHRY and SYGVKD. The CDR3 loop reads CAISAGTPVAPLHF. DNA of the CDR3: TGTGCCATCAGCGCCGGGACGCCTGTGGCACCCCTCCACTTT.

The chain is built from TRBV20-1 and TRBJ1-5; D possibly corresponds to TRBD1 (6 bases). The CDR3 is 12 residues long. The germline V gene has CDR1 DFQATT and CDR2 SNEGSKA (reference sequence). The CDR3 bases are TGCGGTACTGGACAGAGTGATCAGCCCCAGCATTTT. It encodes CGTGQSDQPQHF.

This sequence joins TRBV7-2 and TRBJ2-7; D unclear. The V gene lost 5 bases and the J gene lost 7 bases, with 21 bases spanning the gap. Per germline, CDR1 SGHTA and CDR2 FQGNSA. The length of the CDR3 is 15 residues. In DNA form, the CDR3 reads TGTGCCAGCAGCCCCAGTAGGGCGAGGCGCAATGAGCAGTACTTC. Protein product: CASSPSRARRNEQYF.

Regarding this clonotype: A much more abundant neighbour one base away suggests this may be a read error. The J gene is TRBJ2-5, the V gene TRBV5-4; 7 positions agree with TRBD1. Losses at the gene ends were 5 bases for V and 5 bases for J; bases not matched to a gene: 3. CDR1 is SGHNT, CDR2 YYREEE, per germline (reference sequence). The CDR3 length is 12 residues. This CDR3 reads CASSKQGETQYF. The DNA for the CDR3 is TGTGCCAGCAGTAAACAGGGGGAGACCCAGTACTTC.

The rearrangement uses TRBV11-2 and TRBJ2-7; TRBD1 matches 8 bases. V lost 5 bases and J lost 2; bases outside the gene matches: 8. Germline loops: CDR1 SGHAT, CDR2 FQNNGV. This CDR3 region has 15 residues. The CDR3, as DNA: TGTGCCAGCAGCCACCGGGACAGGTCTGCCTACGAGCAGTACTTC. Translating gives CASSHRDRSAYEQYF.

V is TRBV25-1 and J is TRBJ1-5; D is undetermined. This CDR3 is 13 amino acids long. Germline CDR1 and CDR2: MGHDK and SYGVNS. The chain's CDR3 is CASGADGNQPQHF. In DNA, the CDR3 is TGTGCTAGTGGTGCCGACGGCAATCAGCCCCAGCATTTT.

This clonotype came up a few times. The chain is built from TRBV6-5 and TRBJ1-5; tentatively, D is TRBD1 (5 bases). V was clipped by 5 bases and J by 3 bases, with 11 bases between them. The CDR3 length is 14 residues. Germline V CDR1 and CDR2: MNHEY, SVGAGI. The CDR3 coding sequence is TGTGCCAGCAGTCGTAGACAGCACAATCAGCCCCAGCATTTT. Translated: CASSRRQHNQPQHF.

This clonotype was seen repeatedly, ten times or more. The chain uses TRBV20-1 and TRBJ1-2, with a possible D match to TRBD1 (6 bases). V was shortened by 0 bases and J by 7 bases, with 15 bases between the two germline ends. The CDR3 length is 14 residues. CDR1 is DFQATT, CDR2 SNEGSKA, per germline (reference sequence). This CDR3 is CSARDAQGLGGYTF. Here the CDR3 DNA reads TGCAGTGCTAGAGATGCACAGGGACTGGGTGGCTACACCTTC.

This rearrangement joins TRBV19 to TRBJ2-6; D uncertain. The germline gives CDR1 LNHDA, CDR2 SQIVND (reference sequence). The length of the CDR3 is 16 residues. Between the trimmed V and J ends, which lost 9 bases and 0 bases, there was a span of 15 bases. CDR3 in amino acids: CASSVTLTSGANVLTF. In DNA, the CDR3 is TGTGCCAGCAGTGTCACACTGACCTCTGGGGCCAACGTCCTGACTTTC.

The DNA of the CDR3 is TGCAGTGCTAGAGCCCGGGATGGAGAGACCCAGTACTTC. Residues: CSARARDGETQYF. The rearrangement links TRBV20-1 to TRBJ2-5, with TRBD2 as a possible D gene (5 bases). CDR1 is DFQATT, CDR2 SNEGSKA, per germline (reference sequence). The CDR3 length is 13 residues. V lost 1 base, J lost 4 bases, and 10 bases lay in between.

Only a few counts were recorded for this clonotype. This rearrangement joins TRBV19 to TRBJ2-5, with 7 bases aligning to TRBD2. The CDR3 extends over 13 amino acids. V shed 5 bases, J shed 4 bases, and the junction held 4 bases outside the gene matches. In germline, CDR1 is LNHDA, CDR2 SQIVND (reference sequence). The CDR3 DNA reads as TGTGCCAGTAGTGGACTAGGTGGAGAGACCCAGTACTTC. Protein sequence: CASSGLGGETQYF.

As regards this clonotype: This could be a read error, since a much larger clone is one nucleotide away. The chain is built from TRBV10-3 and TRBJ1-2; D call uncertain. Trimming shortened V by 8 bases and J by 8 bases, and 12 bases separated the two germline ends. CDR1 is ENHRY, CDR2 SYGVKD, per germline. The CDR3 runs 11 residues. The CDR3, as DNA: TGTGCCATCGGATCGATGGGAGGCTACACCTTC. Protein product: CAIGSMGGYTF.

This clonotype was seen only a few times. The chain couples TRBV4-1 to TRBJ2-7; D gene ambiguous. Germline V gives CDR1 MGHRA, CDR2 YSYEKL. V was cut by 0 bases and J by 2 bases, with 8 bases left in between. This CDR3 region has 14 residues. CDR3 bases: TGCGCCAGCAGCCAAGAACACTCGACCTACGAGCAGTACTTC. It is translated as CASSQEHSTYEQYF.